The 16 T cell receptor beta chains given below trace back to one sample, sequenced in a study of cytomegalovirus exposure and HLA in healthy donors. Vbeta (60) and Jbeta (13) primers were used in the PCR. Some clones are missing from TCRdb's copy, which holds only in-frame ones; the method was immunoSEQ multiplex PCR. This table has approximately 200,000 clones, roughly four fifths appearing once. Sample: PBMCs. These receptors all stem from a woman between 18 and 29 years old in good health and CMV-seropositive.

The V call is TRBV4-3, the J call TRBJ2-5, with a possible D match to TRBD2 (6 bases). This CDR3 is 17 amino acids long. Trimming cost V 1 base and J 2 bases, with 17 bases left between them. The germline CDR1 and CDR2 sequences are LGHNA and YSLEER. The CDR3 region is CASSQGGVAAGQETQYF. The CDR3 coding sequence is TGCGCCAGCAGCCAAGGAGGGGTAGCGGCGGGGCAAGAGACCCAGTACTTC.

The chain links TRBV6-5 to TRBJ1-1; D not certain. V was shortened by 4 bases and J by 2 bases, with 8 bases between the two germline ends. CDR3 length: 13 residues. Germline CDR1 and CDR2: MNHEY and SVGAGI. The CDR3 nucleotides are TGTGCCAGCAGTTCCAGGTACAACACTGAAGCTTTCTTT. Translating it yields CASSSRYNTEAFF.

The CDR3 DNA follows: TGTGCCAGCAGCCAAGATGGAGACAGGGGCTTCTTC. Encoded protein: CASSQDGDRGFF. The chain employs TRBV4-2 and TRBJ2-1; 8 positions agree with TRBD1. Per the germline V gene, CDR1 is LGHNA and CDR2 is YNFKEQ. The CDR3 spans 12 residues. J gave up 16 bases and V 0 bases, and 5 bases lay outside the gene matches.

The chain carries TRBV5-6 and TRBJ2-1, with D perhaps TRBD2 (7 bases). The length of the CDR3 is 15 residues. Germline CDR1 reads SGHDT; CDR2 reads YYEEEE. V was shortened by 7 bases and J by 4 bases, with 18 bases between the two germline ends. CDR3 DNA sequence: TGTGCCAGCGCCGGGGGGCTAGCAGCATACAATGAGCAGTTCTTC. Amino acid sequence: CASAGGLAAYNEQFF.

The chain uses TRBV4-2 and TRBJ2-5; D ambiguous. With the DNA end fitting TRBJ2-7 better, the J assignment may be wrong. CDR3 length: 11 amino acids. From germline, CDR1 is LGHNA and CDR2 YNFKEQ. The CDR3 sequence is CASSQSYEQYF. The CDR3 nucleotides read TGTGCCAGCAGCCAGTCCTACGAGCAGTACTTC.

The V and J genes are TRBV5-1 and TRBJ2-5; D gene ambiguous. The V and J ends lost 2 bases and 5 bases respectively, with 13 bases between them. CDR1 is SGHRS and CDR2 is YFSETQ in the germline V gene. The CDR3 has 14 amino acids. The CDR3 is CASSFAGSRETQYF. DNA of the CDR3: TGCGCCAGCAGCTTTGCCGGGTCGAGGGAGACCCAGTACTTC.

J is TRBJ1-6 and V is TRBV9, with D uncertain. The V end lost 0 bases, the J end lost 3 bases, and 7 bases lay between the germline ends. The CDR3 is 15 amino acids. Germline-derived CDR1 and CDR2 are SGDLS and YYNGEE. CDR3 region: CASSVGDNYNSPLHF. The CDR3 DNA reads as TGTGCCAGCAGCGTAGGTGACAACTATAATTCACCCCTCCACTTT.

The CDR3 sequence is CASSTPGHNQPQHF. As DNA, the CDR3 is TGTGCCAGTAGTACGCCGGGACATAATCAGCCCCAGCATTTT. The V and J genes are TRBV19 and TRBJ1-5; D might be TRBD1 (6 bases). Trimming removed 4 bases from V and 4 bases from J, with 11 bases in between. This CDR3 comprises 14 residues. CDR1 and CDR2 from the germline V gene are LNHDA and SQIVND (reference sequence).

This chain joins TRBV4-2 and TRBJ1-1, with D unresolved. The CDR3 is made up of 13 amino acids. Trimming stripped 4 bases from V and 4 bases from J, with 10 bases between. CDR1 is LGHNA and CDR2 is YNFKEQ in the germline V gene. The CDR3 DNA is TGTGCCAGCAGCCCCTACGCCTCCACTGAAGCTTTCTTT. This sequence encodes CASSPYASTEAFF.

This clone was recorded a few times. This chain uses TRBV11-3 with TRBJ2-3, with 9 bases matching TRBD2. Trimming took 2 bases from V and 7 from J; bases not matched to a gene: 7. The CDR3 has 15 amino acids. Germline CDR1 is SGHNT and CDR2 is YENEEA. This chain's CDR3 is CASSLRAGGPNTQYF. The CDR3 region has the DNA TGTGCCAGCAGCTTAAGGGCGGGGGGGCCGAATACGCAGTATTTT. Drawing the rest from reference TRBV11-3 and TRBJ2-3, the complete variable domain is EAGVVQSPRYKIIEKKQPVAFWCNPISGHNTLYWYLQNLGQGPELLIRYENEEAVDDSQLPKDRFSAERLKGVDSTLKIQPAELGDSAVYLCASSLRAGGPNTQYFGPGTRLTVL.

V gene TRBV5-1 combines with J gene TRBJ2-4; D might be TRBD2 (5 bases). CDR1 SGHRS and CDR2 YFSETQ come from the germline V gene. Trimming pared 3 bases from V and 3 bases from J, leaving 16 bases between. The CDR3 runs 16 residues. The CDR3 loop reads CASSSRGSDLKNIQYF. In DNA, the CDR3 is TGCGCCAGCAGCTCCAGAGGGTCAGATCTCAAAAACATTCAGTACTTC. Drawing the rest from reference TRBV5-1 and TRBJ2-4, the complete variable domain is KAGVTQTPRYLIKTRGQQVTLSCSPISGHRSVSWYQQTPGQGLQFLFEYFSETQRNKGNFPGRFSGRQFSNSRSEMNVSTLELGDSALYLCASSSRGSDLKNIQYFGAGTRLSVL.

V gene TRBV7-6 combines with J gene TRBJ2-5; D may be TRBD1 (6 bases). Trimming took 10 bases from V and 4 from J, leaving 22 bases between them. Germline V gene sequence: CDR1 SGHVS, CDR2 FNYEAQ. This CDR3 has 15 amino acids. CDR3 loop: CATNKRTGYGETQYF. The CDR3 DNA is TGTGCCACTAATAAAAGAACAGGGTACGGAGAGACCCAGTACTTC.

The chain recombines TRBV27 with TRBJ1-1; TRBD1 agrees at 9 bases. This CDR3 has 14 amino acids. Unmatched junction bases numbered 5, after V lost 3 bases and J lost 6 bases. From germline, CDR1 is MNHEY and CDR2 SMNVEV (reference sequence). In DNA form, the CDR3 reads TGTGCCAGCAGTTTTGGACAGGGGTACGCTGAAGCTTTCTTT. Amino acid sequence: CASSFGQGYAEAFF.

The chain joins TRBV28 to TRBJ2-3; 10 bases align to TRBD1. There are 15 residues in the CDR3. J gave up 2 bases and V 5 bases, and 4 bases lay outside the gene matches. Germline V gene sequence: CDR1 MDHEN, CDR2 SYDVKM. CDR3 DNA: TGTGCCAGCAGTCCCGGGACAGGGGTCACAGATACGCAGTATTTT. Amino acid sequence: CASSPGTGVTDTQYF.

CDR3 bases: TGTGCCAGCAGCCTACTCTCAGGGAACACCGGGGAGCTGTTTTTT. Translating gives CASSLLSGNTGELFF. This chain connects TRBV7-9 to TRBJ2-2; D gene unclear. V shed 5 bases and J shed 1 base, with 11 bases lying between them. The CDR3 contains 15 residues. Germline CDR1 reads SEHNR; CDR2 reads FQNEAQ (reference sequence).

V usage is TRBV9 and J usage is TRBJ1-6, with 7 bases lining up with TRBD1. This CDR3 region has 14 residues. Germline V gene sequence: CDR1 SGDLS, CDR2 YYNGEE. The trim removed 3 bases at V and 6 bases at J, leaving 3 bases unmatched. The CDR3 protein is CASSGRGANSPLHF. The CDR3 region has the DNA TGTGCCAGCAGCGGCAGGGGGGCTAATTCACCCCTCCACTTT.